This is a list of T cell receptor beta chains from one sample in a study of CD8 T cells in Susac syndrome. TCRdb called the immunoSEQ multiplex PCR reads again in MiXCR, with one record for every CDR3 protein. The sample gives about 180,000 distinct CDR3 sequences, approximately 95% of which show up once; about 0.13% is in the top ten. The sample comprised CD4+ T cells from PBMCs. The receptors were gathered from a human donor with Susac syndrome. CDR3s include the opening cysteine and the closing phenylalanine or tryptophan. A D gene is named only where the DNA matches it firmly.

-,TRBV7-2,TRBJ2-5,CASSPGDRPQNF
TRBD2,TRBV12-3/TRBV12-4,TRBJ2-2,CASSSTSGTNTGELFF
TRBD2,TRBV7-3,TRBJ2-3,CASSPGTSSTDTQYF
TRBD2,TRBV2,TRBJ2-1,CASSGGGAYNEQFF
-,TRBV28,TRBJ2-2,CASSTRGNTGELFF
TRBD1,TRBV27,TRBJ2-7,CASRTGTGTYEQYF
-,TRBV10-3,TRBJ2-5,CAISERTRRLGETQYF
TRBD1,TRBV30,TRBJ1-2,CAQGQNYGYTF
-,TRBV7-2,TRBJ2-2,CASSLVAPPRPGELFF
-,TRBV29-1,TRBJ1-2,CSVADRPVYGYTF
-,TRBV21-1,TRBJ2-2,CASSKGGTATTGELFF
TRBD1,TRBV10-3,TRBJ1-4,CAISEGQGNEKLFF
-,TRBV5-6,TRBJ2-2,CASSSLDRPGTGELFF
TRBD1,TRBV4-3,TRBJ2-5,CASSQRQGQETQYF
-,TRBV4-3,TRBJ2-3,CASSHPTDTQYF
TRBD2,TRBV7-2,TRBJ2-3,CASSGGTSGADTQYF
-,TRBV3-1,TRBJ2-7,CASSQASQGYEQYF
-,TRBV4-1,TRBJ2-1,CASSQVAPGAHVEQFF
TRBD2,TRBV20-1,TRBJ2-1,CSSLAVDEQFF
-,TRBV4-3,TRBJ2-1,CARHQGSNEQFF
-,TRBV23-1,TRBJ1-5,CASPRKAGGHSNQPQHF
-,TRBV12-3/TRBV12-4,TRBJ1-2,CASRPEQGRGYTF
TRBD2,TRBV28,TRBJ2-3,CASSLPGLAQYF
-,TRBV19,TRBJ2-1,CASTTRVRDEQFF
TRBD1,TRBV6-1,TRBJ2-1,CASTPVGTGGNNEQFF
-,TRBV18,TRBJ2-7,CASSPSAIVYEQYF
-,TRBV9,TRBJ2-1,CASSVDTVSYNEQFF
-,TRBV29-1,TRBJ1-1,CSVVANTEAFF